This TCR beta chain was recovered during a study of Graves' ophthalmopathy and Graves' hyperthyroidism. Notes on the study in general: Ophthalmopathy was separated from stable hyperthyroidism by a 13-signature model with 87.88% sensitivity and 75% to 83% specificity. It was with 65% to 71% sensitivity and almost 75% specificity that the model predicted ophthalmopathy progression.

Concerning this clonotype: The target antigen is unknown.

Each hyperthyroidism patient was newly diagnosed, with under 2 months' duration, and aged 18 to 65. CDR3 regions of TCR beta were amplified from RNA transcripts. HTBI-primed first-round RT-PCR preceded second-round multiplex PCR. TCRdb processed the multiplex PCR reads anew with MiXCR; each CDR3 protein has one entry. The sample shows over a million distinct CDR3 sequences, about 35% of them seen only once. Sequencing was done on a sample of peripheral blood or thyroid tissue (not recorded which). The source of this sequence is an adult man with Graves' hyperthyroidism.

The CDR3, as DNA: TGCAGTGCTAGAGTCGGGACAGGGTTCAATCAGCCCCAGCATTTT. It is translated as CSARVGTGFNQPQHF. The chain combines TRBV20-1 with TRBJ1-5; TRBD1 matches 9 bases. The ends lost 1 base at V and 3 bases at J; junction bases unmatched: 4. The CDR3 covers 15 residues. The germline CDR1 and CDR2 sequences are DFQATT and SNEGSKA (reference sequence).